The next 31 T cell receptor beta chains were all read from a single sample in a study of cytomegalovirus exposure and HLA in healthy donors. PCR amplification relied on 60 Vbeta primers (plus 13 Jbeta primers). TCRdb's copy holds only in-frame clones and misses some; the assay was immunoSEQ multiplex PCR. The sample lists 150,000 or so clones, around 83% occurring once. The specimen was PBMCs. These receptor sequences come from a man between 50 and 59 years old in good health and CMV-seropositive.

This clone was counted only a few times. Written as DNA, the CDR3 is TGCGCCAGCAGCCAAAACCCGGGACAAATCACCGGGGAGCTGTTTTTT. Residues: CASSQNPGQITGELFF. The V and J genes are TRBV5-1 and TRBJ2-2, with D possibly TRBD1 on 6 matching bases. CDR3 length: 16 residues. From germline, CDR1 is SGHRS and CDR2 YFSETQ. V was shortened by 4 bases and J by 4 bases, with 17 bases between the two germline ends.

The chain joins TRBV7-6 to TRBJ2-7, with a possible D match to TRBD2 (6 bases). Germline CDR1 reads SGHVS; CDR2 reads FNYEAQ. V lost 5 bases to trimming and J lost 2 bases, with 13 bases between them. This CDR3 spans 14 amino acids. The CDR3 nucleotides read TGTGCCAGCAGCCCTCCGACTAGACCCTACGAGCAGTACTTC. It codes for CASSPPTRPYEQYF.

The chain links TRBV9 to TRBJ2-5; 14 positions match TRBD2. Trimming at V came to 7 bases and at J to 5 bases, leaving 7 bases not matched to a gene. The V gene's germline CDR1 is SGDLS and CDR2 YYNGEE. The CDR3 loop spans 15 amino acids. The CDR3 DNA sequence: TGTGCCAGCTCTCCGACTAGCGGGGGGGCGGAGACCCAGTACTTC. Amino acids: CASSPTSGGAETQYF.

The rearrangement links TRBV6-1 to TRBJ2-1; D gene uncertain. The CDR3 spans 16 residues. With 0 bases removed from V and 4 bases from J, the gap between germline ends came to 13 bases. The germline V gene has CDR1 MNHNS and CDR2 SASEGT. Here the CDR3 DNA reads TGTGCCAGCAGTGAAGCGCGAGCGCTGAGATACAATGAGCAGTTCTTC. Protein sequence: CASSEARALRYNEQFF.

The chain couples TRBV27 to TRBJ2-7; D may be TRBD1 (6 bases). The CDR3 loop spans 15 amino acids. Germline V CDR1 and CDR2: MNHEY, SMNVEV (reference sequence). Trimming shortened V by 0 bases and J by 3 bases, and 12 bases separated the two germline ends. CDR3 in DNA: TGTGCCAGCAGTTTATCAGGGCAGGGGATCTACGAGCAGTACTTC. Amino acids: CASSLSGQGIYEQYF.

The J gene is TRBJ2-5, the V gene TRBV6-1; TRBD2 aligns across 7 bases. Unmatched junction bases numbered 13, after V lost 8 bases and J lost 4 bases. CDR1 and CDR2 from the germline V gene are MNHNS and SASEGT. CDR3 size: 15 residues. The CDR3 DNA sequence: TGTGCCAGCTGTAGGTCCGGGAGGCTTGGAGAGACCCAGTACTTC. This codes for CASCRSGRLGETQYF.

The genes are TRBV19 and TRBJ1-1; D gene uncertain. Trimming took off 3 bases at V and 2 bases at J, with 13 bases between the two ends. CDR3 length: 15 residues. Germline V CDR1 and CDR2: LNHDA, SQIVND (reference sequence). In DNA, the CDR3 is TGTGCCAGTAGTATCGCGGCGGAAGCTAACACTGAAGCTTTCTTT. It specifies CASSIAAEANTEAFF.

The J gene is TRBJ2-7, the V gene TRBV6-1; perhaps TRBD1 as D (5 bases). V lost 4 bases and J lost 4, with 8 bases in between. From germline, CDR1 is MNHNS and CDR2 SASEGT. The CDR3 runs 12 residues. The CDR3 DNA reads TGTGCCAGCAGTGGAGGACATTACGAGCAGTACTTC. Translating gives CASSGGHYEQYF.

The CDR3 region has the DNA TGTGCCAGCAGTTCAACAGCGAACACTGAAGCTTTCTTT. It encodes CASSSTANTEAFF. The V and J genes are TRBV6-4 and TRBJ1-1; D unclear. Looked up from germline, CDR1 is MRHNA and CDR2 is SNTAGT. This CDR3 has 13 residues. Trimming took off 5 bases at V and 1 base at J, with 8 bases between the two ends.

The chain uses TRBV29-1 and TRBJ2-3; the D gene is possibly TRBD2 (7 bases). The CDR3 is made up of 16 amino acids. CDR1 SQVTM and CDR2 ANQGSEA come from the germline V gene. V shed 5 bases and J shed 5 bases, with 23 bases lying between them. The CDR3 loop reads CSVPRGGGTFGDTQYF. CDR3 sequence (DNA): TGCAGCGTTCCTCGGGGAGGGGGTACGTTCGGAGATACGCAGTATTTT.

The V call is TRBV6-5, the J call TRBJ2-4, with D possibly matching TRBD1 (6 bases). CDR1 is MNHEY and CDR2 is SVGAGI in the germline V gene. The V end was cut by 4 bases, the J end by 12 bases, with 16 bases between. The CDR3 runs to 13 residues. The CDR3 nucleotides read TGTGCCAGCAGTTTTAATGACAGGACTTCTCAGTACTTC. Its translation: CASSFNDRTSQYF.

The chain combines TRBV7-3 with TRBJ1-3; no firm D call. The germline gives CDR1 SGHTA, CDR2 FQGTGA. V was trimmed by 2 bases and J by 0 bases, leaving 11 bases between them. CDR3 length: 16 residues. CDR3 DNA: TGTGCCAGCAGCTTACAAACAATACCCTCTGGAAACACCATATATTTT. This encodes CASSLQTIPSGNTIYF.

As to this clone: The junction does not match germline at one end; this may be a read error. The chain uses TRBV7-9 and TRBJ2-7; possible D gene TRBD2, 6 bases. Germline values: CDR1 SEHNR, CDR2 FQNEAQ (reference sequence). The CDR3 consists of 11 residues. CDR3 nucleotide sequence: TGTGCCAGCACCATTTCCGGGGGATTTAAGTTC. Its translation is CASTISGGFKF.

The rearrangement uses TRBV27 and TRBJ1-6; D uncertain. Per germline, CDR1 MNHEY and CDR2 SMNVEV (reference sequence). CDR3 size: 15 residues. Deletions cut 4 bases from V and 6 bases from J, with 13 bases between. CDR3 sequence: CASSSFGGSNSPLHF. Written as DNA, the CDR3 is TGTGCCAGCAGTTCCTTCGGAGGAAGTAATTCACCCCTCCACTTT.

The rearrangement uses TRBV30 and TRBJ2-7; tentative D call: TRBD1 (5 bases). This CDR3 is built from 11 residues. The germline V gene encodes CDR1 GTSNPN and CDR2 SVGIG (reference sequence). V was cut by 4 bases and J by 4 bases, with 8 bases left in between. The CDR3 DNA follows: TGTGCCTGGACAGACAGTTACGAGCAGTACTTC. The encoded protein is CAWTDSYEQYF.

The chain recombines TRBV5-1 with TRBJ2-2, with TRBD1 matching 7 bases. The length of the CDR3 is 13 residues. Per germline, CDR1 SGHRS and CDR2 YFSETQ. V lost 7 bases to trimming and J lost 4 bases; unmatched junction nucleotides: 4. The CDR3 here is CASGTGVTGELFF. The CDR3, as DNA: TGCGCCAGCGGCACAGGGGTCACCGGGGAGCTGTTTTTT. The whole variable domain, remainder taken from reference TRBV5-1 and TRBJ2-2, is KAGVTQTPRYLIKTRGQQVTLSCSPISGHRSVSWYQQTPGQGLQFLFEYFSETQRNKGNFPGRFSGRQFSNSRSEMNVSTLELGDSALYLCASGTGVTGELFFGEGSRLTVL.

The genes are TRBV19 and TRBJ2-7; D is perhaps TRBD2 (6 bases). Trimming pared 3 bases from V and 3 bases from J, leaving 12 bases between. There are 14 residues in the CDR3. Germline V gene data show CDR1 as LNHDA and CDR2 as SQIVND (reference sequence). The DNA of the CDR3 is TGTGCCAGTAGTATCAAGCGGGTCGGCTACGAGCAGTACTTC. As protein: CASSIKRVGYEQYF.

The chain is built from TRBV9 and TRBJ1-6, with TRBD1 identical over 10 bases. The germline V gene encodes CDR1 SGDLS and CDR2 YYNGEE. The V segment lost 3 bases and the J segment 8 bases; nucleotides outside the gene matches: 8. The CDR3 spans 16 residues. CDR3 loop: CASSAGTGVSYSPLHF. CDR3 bases: TGTGCCAGCAGCGCGGGGACAGGGGTTTCGTATTCACCCCTCCACTTT.

The rearrangement joins TRBV27 to TRBJ1-5, with TRBD1 matching 7 bases. Germline CDR1 and CDR2: MNHEY and SMNVEV (reference sequence). Losses at the gene ends were 5 bases for V and 5 bases for J; bases not matched to a gene: 12. This CDR3 comprises 16 residues. The CDR3 sequence: CASSVAKGARDQPQHF. In DNA form, the CDR3 reads TGTGCCAGCAGTGTAGCCAAGGGGGCTAGGGATCAGCCCCAGCATTTT.

This chain uses TRBV27 with TRBJ2-1; 9 bases are a match to TRBD1. Losses at the gene ends were 9 bases for V and 0 bases for J; bases not matched to a gene: 9. Germline V gene lookup returns CDR1 MNHEY and CDR2 SMNVEV (reference sequence). The CDR3 contains 16 residues. CDR3 sequence reads: CARNRGLESSYNEQFF. DNA of the CDR3: TGTGCCAGGAACAGGGGGCTGGAGAGCTCCTACAATGAGCAGTTCTTC.

This clone was observed once. The rearrangement links TRBV15 to TRBJ1-5; D is uncertain. There are 14 residues in the CDR3. CDR1 and CDR2 (germline): LNHNV, YYDKDF (reference sequence). Trimming pared 0 bases from V and 7 bases from J, leaving 10 bases between. This CDR3 is CATSRDREGQPQHF. The CDR3 DNA is TGTGCCACCAGCAGAGATCGGGAAGGCCAGCCCCAGCATTTT.

CDR3 amino acids: CASSSDQGNTEAFF. CDR3 sequence (DNA): TGCGCCAGCAGCTCCGACCAGGGAAACACTGAAGCTTTCTTT. The genes are TRBV5-1 and TRBJ1-1; D might be TRBD1 (5 bases). V lost 3 bases and J lost 2, with 11 bases in between. This CDR3 has 14 residues. Germline V lookup: CDR1 SGHRS, CDR2 YFSETQ.

The J gene is TRBJ2-7, the V gene TRBV5-6; perhaps TRBD1 as D (6 bases). CDR3 length: 14 residues. V dropped 7 bases and J dropped 1 base, with 15 bases sitting between them. The V gene's germline CDR1 is SGHDT and CDR2 YYEEEE. CDR3 region: CASGLRQVSYEQYF. The CDR3 DNA sequence: TGTGCCAGCGGCCTAAGACAGGTATCCTACGAGCAGTACTTC.

This clone was counted a few times. V is TRBV29-1 and J is TRBJ2-7; the D is unclear. The CDR3 contains 11 residues. V lost 3 bases to trimming and J lost 4 bases, with 7 bases between them. The germline gives CDR1 SQVTM, CDR2 ANQGSEA. The CDR3 sequence is CSVESGYEQYF. CDR3 bases: TGCAGCGTTGAGTCAGGATACGAGCAGTACTTC.

The chain has TRBV7-9 and TRBJ1-1; D possibly corresponds to TRBD1 (5 bases). Per the germline V gene, CDR1 is SEHNR and CDR2 is FQNEAQ (reference sequence). There are 14 residues in the CDR3. The ends were cut back, 5 bases at V and 1 base at J, with 11 bases in the middle. CDR3 DNA sequence: TGTGCCAGCAGCCACCGGACACGGAACACTGAAGCTTTCTTT. This encodes CASSHRTRNTEAFF.

This rearrangement joins TRBV25-1 to TRBJ1-4; a weak D match, TRBD1 (5 bases). The CDR3 consists of 13 residues. Trimming took 2 bases from V and 11 from J, leaving 12 bases between them. Per germline, CDR1 MGHDK and CDR2 SYGVNS. The CDR3 DNA sequence: TGTGCCAGCAGTGAAGACGGGGGTGGCAAACTGTTTTTT. This sequence encodes CASSEDGGGKLFF.

CDR3 sequence reads: CASSTLAGGAEQYF. The CDR3 DNA is TGTGCCAGCAGCACTCTAGCGGGGGGGGCCGAGCAGTACTTC. The chain links TRBV7-2 to TRBJ2-7; 12 positions match TRBD2. Trimming cost V 5 bases and J 6 bases; bases outside gene matches: 5. CDR1 is SGHTA, CDR2 FQGNSA, per germline. The CDR3 has 14 residues.

The chain recombines TRBV6-5 with TRBJ2-7; tentative D call: TRBD1 (6 bases). V was pared by 5 bases and J by 8 bases, with 16 bases between. CDR3 size: 13 residues. Germline CDR1 is MNHEY and CDR2 is SVGAGI. The CDR3 nucleotides read TGTGCCAGCAGTGATAATTACAGGGATCAGCAGTACTTC. It encodes CASSDNYRDQQYF.

CDR3 sequence: CASSVAWADQETQYF. The CDR3, as DNA: TGTGCCAGCAGCGTAGCTTGGGCAGATCAAGAGACCCAGTACTTC. The chain links TRBV9 to TRBJ2-5, with D unresolved. Between the trimmed V and J ends, which lost 0 bases and 2 bases, there was a span of 11 bases. Germline V gives CDR1 SGDLS, CDR2 YYNGEE. This CDR3 is 15 amino acids long. Variable domain in full (rest from reference TRBV9 and TRBJ2-5): DSGVTQTPKHLITATGQRVTLRCSPRSGDLSVYWYQQSLDQGLQFLIQYYNGEERAKGNILERFSAQQFPDLHSELNLSSLELGDSALYFCASSVAWADQETQYFGPGTRLLVL.

The V and J genes are TRBV6-6 and TRBJ2-7, with 7 bases matching TRBD2. Germline assignment: CDR1 MNHNY and CDR2 SVGAGI (reference sequence). Trimming at V came to 5 bases and at J to 0 bases, leaving 7 bases not matched to a gene. The CDR3 contains 15 residues. This chain's CDR3 is CASSPGLAGSYEQYF. CDR3 DNA: TGTGCCAGCAGTCCCGGGTTAGCGGGCTCCTACGAGCAGTACTTC.

The chain combines TRBV9 with TRBJ2-1; 7 bases agree with TRBD1. J lost 9 bases, V lost 4 bases, and 10 bases had no gene match. Germline lookup yields CDR1 SGDLS and CDR2 YYNGEE. The CDR3 runs 14 residues. The CDR3 nucleotides are TGTGCCAGCAGCCCCCACGGGACAGTGGCTGAGCAGTTCTTC. Amino acid sequence: CASSPHGTVAEQFF. The full variable domain, its missing parts supplied by reference TRBV9 and TRBJ2-1, is DSGVTQTPKHLITATGQRVTLRCSPRSGDLSVYWYQQSLDQGLQFLIQYYNGEERAKGNILERFSAQQFPDLHSELNLSSLELGDSALYFCASSPHGTVAEQFFGPGTRLTVL.